These 21 T cell receptor beta chains were sequenced from one sample in a study of shared clonotypes between healthy human individuals (dated by TCRdb to 2018 to 2020). Library method: the immunoSEQ multiplex PCR assay. In TCRdb, the immuneACCESS table is reduced to in-frame sequences with V and J assigned. These tables do not hold every clone; where another copy was compared, an unresolved V gene accounts for under half, and the others remain unexplained. In all, the sample holds over a million clones, and roughly 95% of those were seen once. The ten largest clonotypes hold over 1% of the sample. Sequenced input: naive CD4+ T cells sorted from blood. Sample cell subset or site, as interpreted from the label and publication: CD45RA+ positively selected. These receptors all stem from a man younger than 45 in good health.

This clone has just one count. The same CDR3 also results from other DNA sequences found in this sample. The rearrangement uses TRBV9 and TRBJ2-7; perhaps TRBD2 as D (6 bases). V was shortened by 0 bases and J by 4 bases, with 14 bases between the two germline ends. The germline V gene encodes CDR1 SGDLS and CDR2 YYNGEE. The CDR3 is 15 residues long. CDR3 residues: CASSVGLAGNYEQYF. CDR3 nucleotide sequence: TGTGCCAGCAGCGTAGGTCTCGCGGGGAATTACGAGCAGTACTTC.

The chain recombines TRBV5-6 with TRBJ1-5; possibly TRBD1 for D (6 bases). The CDR3 runs to 14 residues. From germline, CDR1 is SGHDT and CDR2 YYEEEE. The V and J ends lost 3 bases and 6 bases respectively, with 13 bases between them. CDR3 region: CASSSGTGLQPQHF. The CDR3 DNA reads TGTGCCAGCAGCTCAGGAACAGGGCTTCAGCCCCAGCATTTT.

The V gene is TRBV6-5, the J gene TRBJ2-1, with 8 bases matching TRBD2. This CDR3 has 16 amino acids. Looked up from germline, CDR1 is MNHEY and CDR2 is SVGAGI. V shed 1 base and J 6 bases; nucleotides not matched to a gene: 8. The CDR3 protein is CASSYFSRLAGNEQFF. The CDR3 DNA is TGTGCCAGCAGTTACTTTTCACGTCTAGCGGGCAATGAGCAGTTCTTC.

The J gene is TRBJ1-1, the V gene TRBV5-5; D is unresolved. The CDR3 is made up of 14 amino acids. Germline CDR1 SGHKS, CDR2 YYEKEE (reference sequence). Trimming pared 4 bases from V and 7 bases from J, leaving 17 bases between. CDR3 residues: CASSPDSYLLEAFF. The DNA of the CDR3 is TGTGCCAGCAGCCCCGACTCTTATCTCCTTGAAGCTTTCTTT.

The chain uses TRBV5-4 and TRBJ1-4, with TRBD1 matching over 7 bases. From germline, CDR1 is SGHNT and CDR2 YYREEE (reference sequence). V gave up 5 bases and J gave up 8 bases; unmatched junction bases: 6. There are 13 residues in the CDR3. CDR3 nucleotides: TGTGCCAGCAGACGGGACAGAGGGGAAAAACTGTTTTTT. Translating gives CASRRDRGEKLFF.

This clone was counted once. This sequence joins TRBV19 and TRBJ2-2; unclear D gene. CDR3 length: 15 residues. Trimming removed 7 bases from V and 1 base from J, with 13 bases in between. CDR1 is LNHDA, CDR2 SQIVND, per germline (reference sequence). Written as DNA, the CDR3 is TGTGCCAGTAAATGGGCTTTAGTGAACACCGGGGAGCTGTTTTTT. Amino acids: CASKWALVNTGELFF.

This sequence joins TRBV6-5 and TRBJ2-7, with 7 bases aligning to TRBD2. The CDR3 is made up of 14 amino acids. Germline lookup yields CDR1 MNHEY and CDR2 SVGAGI. V lost 2 bases, J lost 3 bases, and 4 bases stayed unmatched. The CDR3 DNA reads as TGTGCCAGCAGTTACGGACTAGGGAACTACGAGCAGTACTTC. This codes for CASSYGLGNYEQYF.

The V call is TRBV6-1, the J call TRBJ1-1, with D uncertain. V was pared by 3 bases and J by 0 bases, with 5 bases between. The germline V gene encodes CDR1 MNHNS and CDR2 SASEGT. The CDR3 is 13 residues long. The CDR3, as DNA: TGTGCCAGCAGTGATCCCATGAACACTGAAGCTTTCTTT. It translates to CASSDPMNTEAFF.

The sample holds one count of this clone. This chain's CDR3 is CASAEGSGDQPQHF. CDR3 in DNA: TGTGCTAGTGCCGAAGGGAGCGGGGATCAGCCCCAGCATTTT. The rearrangement joins TRBV12-5 to TRBJ1-5, with D uncertain. The CDR3 runs 14 residues. The ends were cut back, 7 bases at V and 5 bases at J, with 15 bases in the middle. Germline V gene sequence: CDR1 LGHNT, CDR2 FRNRAP.

The chain uses TRBV10-1 and TRBJ2-7; D is undetermined. The CDR3 is made up of 13 amino acids. Per germline, CDR1 WNHNN and CDR2 SYGVQD (reference sequence). V was clipped by 2 bases and J by 12 bases, with 17 bases between them. DNA of the CDR3: TGCGCCAGCAGTGAGGAGCCAGGTAGTGAGAGGTACTTC. It translates to CASSEEPGSERYF.

The V call is TRBV10-2, the J call TRBJ2-1; D not resolved. This CDR3 has 14 residues. With 6 bases removed from V and 2 bases from J, the gap between germline ends came to 11 bases. Germline CDR1 is WSHSY and CDR2 is SAAADI. Written as DNA, the CDR3 is TGCGCCAGCAGCGAGGCCCTTACCTACAATGAGCAGTTCTTC. Its protein is CASSEALTYNEQFF.

In nucleotides, the CDR3 is TGTGCCAGCAGCCCTTTGGAGATACAGGAGCCCTCCTACGAGCAGTACTTC. Translating it yields CASSPLEIQEPSYEQYF. The chain couples TRBV7-2 to TRBJ2-7; D may be TRBD1 (5 bases). From germline, CDR1 is SGHTA and CDR2 FQGNSA. V lost 5 bases and J lost 0, with 20 bases in between. The CDR3 totals 17 residues.

The V gene is TRBV4-2, the J gene TRBJ1-1, with 7 bases identical to TRBD1. The germline V gene has CDR1 LGHNA and CDR2 YNFKEQ. With V trimmed by 0 bases and J by 4 bases, 11 bases remained unmatched. This CDR3 is 17 amino acids long. CDR3 amino acids: CASSQEVTGRAGTEAFF. CDR3 nucleotide sequence: TGTGCCAGCAGCCAAGAGGTGACAGGGAGGGCTGGCACTGAAGCTTTCTTT.

The chain carries TRBV4-3 and TRBJ1-1; D not resolved. Per germline, CDR1 LGHNA and CDR2 YSLEER. V shed 2 bases and J shed 0 bases, with 4 bases lying between them. This CDR3 has 13 amino acids. The CDR3 sequence is CASSQLMNTEAFF. The CDR3 DNA reads TGCGCCAGCAGCCAATTGATGAACACTGAAGCTTTCTTT.

The rearrangement uses TRBV7-2 and TRBJ2-2; no firm D call. Germline values: CDR1 SGHTA, CDR2 FQGNSA. The V and J ends lost 4 bases and 5 bases respectively, with 17 bases between them. The CDR3 consists of 16 residues. The CDR3 sequence is CASSSPGRDRTGELFF. CDR3 DNA sequence: TGTGCCAGCAGCTCCCCGGGCCGAGATAGGACCGGGGAGCTGTTTTTT.

This rearrangement joins TRBV29-1 to TRBJ2-5; tentative D call: TRBD2 (6 bases). The V gene's germline CDR1 is SQVTM and CDR2 ANQGSEA. CDR3 length equals 13 residues. Trimming removed 5 bases at V and 5 bases at J, with 15 bases between. The CDR3 nucleotides read TGCAGCGTTTCCGGGACTGTTAGGGAGACCCAGTACTTC. Protein product: CSVSGTVRETQYF. Complete variable domain (other parts from reference TRBV29-1 and TRBJ2-5): SAVISQKPSRDICQRGTSLTIQCQVDSQVTMMFWYRQQPGQSLTLIATANQGSEATYESGFVIDKFPISRPNLTFSTLTVSNMSPEDSSIYLCSVSGTVRETQYFGPGTRLLVL.

In its sample, this clone was seen once. The gene calls are TRBV9 and TRBJ2-3; D remains ambiguous. CDR1 is SGDLS and CDR2 is YYNGEE in the germline V gene. Trimming removed 0 bases at V and 2 bases at J, with 7 bases between. The CDR3 spans 14 residues. In nucleotides, the CDR3 is TGTGCCAGCAGCGTAGCGGGTTTCACAGATACGCAGTATTTT. The encoded protein is CASSVAGFTDTQYF.

The V gene is TRBV13, the J gene TRBJ2-1; TRBD2 matches at 13 bases. V shed 5 bases, J shed 4 bases, and the junction held 5 bases outside the gene matches. Germline V gene lookup returns CDR1 PRHDT and CDR2 FYEKMQ (reference sequence). This CDR3 comprises 16 residues. The CDR3, as DNA: TGTGCCAGCAGCATCCCGGGACTAGCGGGATACAATGAGCAGTTCTTC. Translating gives CASSIPGLAGYNEQFF.

V is TRBV9 and J is TRBJ2-2; D is undetermined. The CDR3 runs to 15 residues. CDR1 is SGDLS and CDR2 is YYNGEE in the germline V gene. The germline V and J ends were trimmed by 1 base and 2 bases, with 9 bases remaining between them. This CDR3 reads CASSVQPTNTGELFF. For the CDR3, the DNA is TGTGCCAGCAGCGTACAGCCAACTAACACCGGGGAGCTGTTTTTT.

CDR3: CASSDRTGAREQYF. For the CDR3, the DNA is TGTGCCAGCAGCGACAGGACAGGGGCACGGGAGCAGTACTTC. The rearrangement joins TRBV7-2 to TRBJ2-7; 9 positions agree with TRBD1. V shed 5 bases, J shed 7 bases, and the junction held 9 bases outside the gene matches. CDR1 SGHTA and CDR2 FQGNSA come from the germline V gene. The CDR3 contains 14 residues.

The chain uses TRBV6-1 and TRBJ2-5; TRBD2 matches 13 bases. CDR1 and CDR2 (germline): MNHNS, SASEGT. This CDR3 comprises 18 residues. V gave up 4 bases and J gave up 2 bases; unmatched junction bases: 10. The CDR3 DNA sequence: TGTGCCAGCAGTGGAGGCACGACTAGCGGGAGGACTCAAGAGACCCAGTACTTC. Protein: CASSGGTTSGRTQETQYF.